These 2 T cell receptor beta chains share one sample of origin, sequenced in a study of cytomegalovirus exposure and HLA in healthy donors. The assay was immunoSEQ multiplex PCR, and TCRdb's table has in-frame clones only and misses some. The top ten hold over 0.7% of the sample, which has roughly 270,000 clones, approximately 87% seen once. The sample taken for sequencing was PBMCs. These receptors originate from a woman between 18 and 29 years old in good health and CMV-seronegative.

Here the CDR3 DNA reads TGTGCCAGCAGTTTGGACGGCGGGATTGGGGAGCTGTTTTTT. It specifies CASSLDGGIGELFF. This chain uses TRBV28 with TRBJ2-2; weak D call: TRBD2 (6 bases). Germline CDR1 MDHEN, CDR2 SYDVKM. V lost 3 bases, J lost 8 bases, and 13 bases lay in between. The length of the CDR3 is 14 residues.

The gene calls are TRBV5-6 and TRBJ2-1; 8 bases align to TRBD1. Germline lookup yields CDR1 SGHDT and CDR2 YYEEEE. Germline trimming cut 0 bases from V and 2 bases from J; bases unmatched to any gene: 10. This CDR3 contains 18 residues. CDR3 in amino acids: CASSLVYGAGGAYNEQFF. CDR3 nucleotides: TGTGCCAGCAGCTTGGTTTATGGGGCAGGGGGCGCCTACAATGAGCAGTTCTTC.